Shown below are 20 T cell receptor beta chains from a single sample sequenced in a study of shared clonotypes between healthy human individuals. Using immunoSEQ multiplex PCR, the repertoire was profiled, and TCRdb retains in-frame clones only, with some absent. Of approximately 1,500,000 clones listed, around 95% are singletons. The sequenced material came from naive CD4+ T cells sorted from blood. The subset here: CD45RA+ positively selected. The source of these receptors is a man younger than 45 in good health.

The chain has TRBV19 and TRBJ1-1; no reliable D call. The germline V gene has CDR1 LNHDA and CDR2 SQIVND (reference sequence). This CDR3 comprises 17 residues. V was trimmed by 6 bases and J by 1 base, leaving 21 bases between them. The CDR3 reads CASSPPKWLEGNTEAFF. CDR3 DNA sequence: TGTGCCAGTAGCCCGCCGAAGTGGTTGGAGGGGAACACTGAAGCTTTCTTT.

This chain connects TRBV2 to TRBJ2-3, with 12 bases aligning to TRBD1. The germline V gene encodes CDR1 SNHLY and CDR2 FYNNEI. Trimming removed 6 bases from V and 3 bases from J; junction bases left unmatched: 13. CDR3 length equals 18 residues. The CDR3 region has the DNA TGTGCCAGCAGACCCGGGACAGGGGGCTTAAATGGAACAGATACGCAGTATTTT. Translating gives CASRPGTGGLNGTDTQYF.

The V and J genes are TRBV6-5 and TRBJ1-4, with a tentative D call TRBD1 (6 bases). CDR3 length equals 14 residues. Per germline, CDR1 MNHEY and CDR2 SVGAGI. V was shortened by 2 bases and J by 8 bases, with 12 bases between the two germline ends. The CDR3 bases are TGTGCCAGCAGTTACGATACAGGGCGAGAAAAACTGTTTTTT. It codes for CASSYDTGREKLFF.

The chain recombines TRBV27 with TRBJ1-5; no clear D. Germline CDR1 is MNHEY and CDR2 is SMNVEV (reference sequence). V lost 6 bases and J 3 bases, leaving 15 bases between the germline ends. This CDR3 is 15 amino acids long. The CDR3 region has the DNA TGTGCCAGCAGCCCCACCTCGTTGGACAATCAGCCCCAGCATTTT. It encodes CASSPTSLDNQPQHF.

Here the CDR3 DNA reads TGTGCCAGCAGCTATCCGGGAAGAAATGAAAAACTGTTTTTT. It specifies CASSYPGRNEKLFF. The chain employs TRBV7-2 and TRBJ1-4; no clear D gene. The V gene's germline CDR1 is SGHTA and CDR2 FQGNSA. The germline V and J ends were trimmed by 4 bases and 5 bases, with 11 bases remaining between them. The CDR3 consists of 14 residues. The variable domain in full, completed from reference TRBV7-2 and TRBJ1-4, reads GAGVSQSPSNKVTEKGKDVELRCDPISGHTALYWYRQSLGQGLEFLIYFQGNSAPDKSGLPSDRFSAERTGGSVSTLTIQRTQQEDSAVYLCASSYPGRNEKLFFGSGTQLSVL.

This clone came up once. The V gene is TRBV30, the J gene TRBJ2-7; D unclear. The CDR3 is 11 amino acids. Germline V gives CDR1 GTSNPN, CDR2 SVGIG (reference sequence). Trimming cost V 2 bases and J 5 bases, with 7 bases left between them. The CDR3 reads CAWSSLNEQYF. The CDR3 DNA is TGTGCCTGGAGTTCCTTGAACGAGCAGTACTTC.

The chain is built from TRBV28 and TRBJ1-1; a weak D match, TRBD1 (5 bases). The ends were cut back, 5 bases at V and 7 bases at J, with 14 bases in the middle. Germline CDR1 and CDR2: MDHEN and SYDVKM. The CDR3 is 13 amino acids. This CDR3 reads CASSVPGRDEAFF. The DNA for the CDR3 is TGTGCCAGCAGTGTACCGGGACGAGATGAAGCTTTCTTT.

The chain combines TRBV28 with TRBJ2-3; D call uncertain. Germline loops: CDR1 MDHEN, CDR2 SYDVKM. This CDR3 comprises 13 residues. The germline V and J ends were trimmed by 8 bases and 0 bases, with 9 bases remaining between them. CDR3 coding DNA: TGTGCCAGCGAAGGGAAAAGCACAGATACGCAGTATTTT. It yields the protein CASEGKSTDTQYF.

The rearrangement links TRBV5-1 to TRBJ2-1; no clear D gene. The germline V gene encodes CDR1 SGHRS and CDR2 YFSETQ. CDR3 length equals 12 residues. Trimming cost V 1 base and J 8 bases, with 7 bases left between them. The CDR3 DNA sequence: TGCGCCAGCAGCTTGTCAGTTCATGAGCAGTTCTTC. Translated, it gives CASSLSVHEQFF.

This rearrangement joins TRBV6-5 to TRBJ2-3; D is possibly TRBD1 or TRBD2 (5 bases each). Germline V lookup: CDR1 MNHEY, CDR2 SVGAGI. Trimming took off 2 bases at V and 13 bases at J, with 16 bases between the two ends. CDR3 length: 13 amino acids. The CDR3 is CASSYPGHAEEYF. The CDR3 DNA sequence: TGTGCCAGCAGTTACCCTGGACACGCGGAGGAGTATTTT.

The genes are TRBV7-2 and TRBJ2-3, with a tentative D call TRBD2 (5 bases). CDR1 is SGHTA, CDR2 FQGNSA, per germline. The CDR3 is 15 residues long. V lost 3 bases and J lost 1, with 11 bases in between. CDR3 DNA sequence: TGTGCCAGCAGCTTTGAGCCAGCGGGCACAGATACGCAGTATTTT. The encoded protein is CASSFEPAGTDTQYF.

This clone was observed a single time. The gene calls are TRBV19 and TRBJ2-7; D not resolved. V lost 5 bases, J lost 3 bases, and 8 bases lay in between. The CDR3 is 12 residues long. Looked up from germline, CDR1 is LNHDA and CDR2 is SQIVND (reference sequence). The chain's CDR3 is CASSAQNYEQYF. Written as DNA, the CDR3 is TGTGCCAGTAGTGCCCAGAACTACGAGCAGTACTTC.

For this clone: This specimen includes other DNA sequences encoding the same CDR3. The genes are TRBV5-1 and TRBJ2-5; D is unclear. Germline V CDR1 and CDR2: SGHRS, YFSETQ. V lost 4 bases to trimming and J lost 3 bases, with 4 bases between them. This CDR3 region has 11 residues. DNA of the CDR3: TGCGCCAGCAGCCTCGAAGAGACCCAGTACTTC. Protein sequence: CASSLEETQYF.

The chain combines TRBV5-1 with TRBJ1-1; 7 bases match TRBD1. This CDR3 has 16 amino acids. V was clipped by 3 bases and J by 7 bases; unmatched bases: 15. Germline-derived CDR1 and CDR2 are SGHRS and YFSETQ. The CDR3 region is CASSSGQAVPSFEAFF. CDR3 nucleotide sequence: TGCGCCAGCAGCTCTGGACAGGCAGTTCCCTCTTTTGAAGCTTTCTTT.

The chain employs TRBV6-5 and TRBJ1-1, with 9 bases identical to TRBD1. V shed 8 bases and J 0 bases; nucleotides not matched to a gene: 7. The CDR3 runs to 15 residues. CDR1 and CDR2 (germline): MNHEY, SVGAGI. For the CDR3, the DNA is TGTGCCAGCGCGGTGACAGGGGGAATGAACACTGAAGCTTTCTTT. This codes for CASAVTGGMNTEAFF.

The V call is TRBV6-1, the J call TRBJ1-4; maybe TRBD1 (6 bases). This CDR3 has 13 amino acids. Trimming removed 1 base at V and 10 bases at J, with 10 bases between. The germline V gene encodes CDR1 MNHNS and CDR2 SASEGT. The CDR3 loop reads CASSEGTARKLFF. CDR3 DNA: TGTGCCAGCAGTGAAGGGACAGCGCGAAAACTGTTTTTT.

V gene TRBV30 combines with J gene TRBJ1-4, with D tentatively TRBD1 (6 bases). The CDR3 is 14 amino acids. Looked up from germline, CDR1 is GTSNPN and CDR2 is SVGIG (reference sequence). Trimming removed 7 bases from V and 3 bases from J, with 15 bases in between. CDR3 region: CALQGWSANEKLFF. The CDR3 DNA sequence: TGTGCCTTACAGGGTTGGTCGGCTAATGAAAAACTGTTTTTT.

CDR3 DNA: TGTGCCAGCAGCCCCCTCATGAAGCTGGATCTCTCCTCTGGGGCCAACGTCCTGACTTTC. This translates into CASSPLMKLDLSSGANVLTF. The chain is built from TRBV9 and TRBJ2-6, with unresolved D. V lost 4 bases and J 0 bases, leaving 23 bases between the germline ends. The CDR3 is 20 amino acids. CDR1 is SGDLS, CDR2 YYNGEE, per germline.

The chain uses TRBV27 and TRBJ2-1; D is possibly TRBD2 (5 bases). This CDR3 is 18 amino acids long. V was cut by 2 bases and J by 1 base, with 18 bases left in between. CDR1 is MNHEY and CDR2 is SMNVEV in the germline V gene (reference sequence). This CDR3 is CASSLLSRTYGSYNEQFF. The CDR3 nucleotides read TGTGCCAGCAGTTTACTATCCCGGACTTACGGGTCCTACAATGAGCAGTTCTTC.

Worth noting for this clone: One junction end does not reproduce the germline sequence, and a read error may be involved. The V gene is TRBV20-1, the J gene TRBJ2-1; weak D call: TRBD1 (6 bases). CDR3 length: 11 residues. Germline V gene sequence: CDR1 DFQATT, CDR2 SNEGSKA (reference sequence). CDR3 nucleotide sequence: TGCAGTGCCCGTAACAGGGCACGGGAAATCTTC. The encoded protein is CSARNRAREIF.